Sequencing of this T cell receptor (beta chain) was carried out in a study of T cells in Graves' hyperthyroidism and ophthalmopathy. Study context: The authors collected peripheral blood at initial diagnosis, before any treatment.

The cohort's ophthalmopathy patients, a group with duration under 3 months, had a Clinical Activity Score of at least 3 and a NOSPECS grade of at least 4. Exclusion followed for patients with uncontrolled infection, other autoimmune disease, pregnancy or lactation. RNA transcripts yielded amplified TCR beta CDR3 regions. During a first-round RT-PCR of the TCR CDR3, the HTBI primer set was used. MiXCR was run by TCRdb on the multiplex PCR reads, yielding one entry per CDR3 protein. Of hundreds of thousands of distinct CDR3 sequences listed, just under 20% are singletons. At least ten counts were recorded for this clonotype. Germline CDR1 reads SGHRS; CDR2 reads YFSETQ. The length of the CDR3 is 16 residues. V gave up 0 bases and J gave up 2 bases, with 15 bases separating them.

The rearrangement links TRBV5-1 to TRBJ2-7, with D tentatively TRBD2 (6 bases). The receptor was isolated from a man aged 35-49 years with Graves' ophthalmopathy. Sequencing was carried out using blood. CDR3 amino acids: CASSLGGTQGAYEQYF. The CDR3 region has the DNA TGCGCCAGCAGCTTGGGCGGGACCCAAGGGGCCTACGAGCAGTACTTC.